Listed below are T cell receptor beta chains from one sample, sequenced in a study of early T cells in non-severe SARS-CoV-2 infection. MiXCR, applied by TCRdb to the 5' RACE reads, yields one record per CDR3 protein. The table records about 28,000 distinct CDR3 sequences, about 4.3% of them present only once. Sequenced material: whole blood, taken at baseline. The receptors derive from an adult who was a healthcare worker with PCR-confirmed SARS-CoV-2 infection or an uninfected control (not recorded which). Both conserved end residues are part of each CDR3. The order of the fields is D gene, clone size, J gene, V gene, CDR3 DNA, CDR3 protein. The D gene is left open where the match is weak. Not all rows give a size; the values are once, few, many and, for expanded clones, a class.

d_call: .
clone_size: few
j_call: TRBJ2-7
v_call: TRBV11-2
cdr3_nt: TGTGCCAGCAGCCCAGTAGGGGGATACGAGCAGTACTTC
cdr3_aa: CASSPVGGYEQYF

d_call: TRBD1
clone_size: many
j_call: TRBJ1-6
v_call: TRBV28
cdr3_nt: TGTGCCAGCAGTTCACAGGGGAGGGCCCTCCACTTT
cdr3_aa: CASSSQGRALHF

d_call: TRBD1
clone_size: many
j_call: TRBJ1-5
v_call: TRBV29-1
cdr3_nt: TGCAGCGTTCAGGGACAGGGGGATCAGCCCCAGCATTTT
cdr3_aa: CSVQGQGDQPQHF

d_call: .
clone_size: few
j_call: TRBJ2-7
v_call: TRBV11-3
cdr3_nt: TGTGCCAGCAGCAGCCCCCCCGGGACACGGCCCTACGAGCAGTACTTC
cdr3_aa: CASSSPPGTRPYEQYF

d_call: .
clone_size: many
j_call: TRBJ1-4
v_call: TRBV5-4
cdr3_nt: TGTGCCAGCAGTCAAGGGGGGTTATCGCCTAATGAAAAACTGTTTTTT
cdr3_aa: CASSQGGLSPNEKLFF

d_call: .
clone_size: many
j_call: TRBJ2-5
v_call: TRBV19
cdr3_nt: TGTGCCAGTAATTCAAAGGGGGAAGATCGACAAGAGACCCAGTACTTC
cdr3_aa: CASNSKGEDRQETQYF

d_call: TRBD1
clone_size: many
j_call: TRBJ2-1
v_call: TRBV11-2
cdr3_nt: TGTGCCAGCAGCTTACTTCTACAGGGGGCCGGTGAGCAGTTCTTC
cdr3_aa: CASSLLLQGAGEQFF

d_call: .
clone_size: many
j_call: TRBJ2-3
v_call: TRBV6-4
cdr3_nt: TGTGCCAGCAGCCCCAGTAACACAGATACGCAGTATTTT
cdr3_aa: CASSPSNTDTQYF

d_call: TRBD1
clone_size: many
j_call: TRBJ1-2
v_call: TRBV12-3/TRBV12-4
cdr3_nt: TGTGCCAGCAGTGCAACGACAGGGGTGATAGGGGGCTACACCTTC
cdr3_aa: CASSATTGVIGGYTF

d_call: .
clone_size: many
j_call: TRBJ1-1
v_call: TRBV12-3/TRBV12-4
cdr3_nt: TGTGCCAGCAGTTTAATACAGTACACTGAAGCTTTCTTT
cdr3_aa: CASSLIQYTEAFF

d_call: .
clone_size: many
j_call: TRBJ2-2
v_call: TRBV18
cdr3_nt: TGTGCCAGCTCACCCTATGTACCAGGGAACACCGGGGAGCTGTTTTTT
cdr3_aa: CASSPYVPGNTGELFF

d_call: .
clone_size: few
j_call: TRBJ2-7
v_call: TRBV29-1
cdr3_nt: TGCAGCGTTGGGGTCAGCTACGAGCAGTACTTC
cdr3_aa: CSVGVSYEQYF

d_call: .
clone_size: .
j_call: TRBJ2-1
v_call: TRBV21-1
cdr3_nt: TGTGCCAGCAGCAAAGATCGACTAGCCAGTCGGGAGTTCTTC
cdr3_aa: CASSKDRLASREFF

d_call: .
clone_size: many
j_call: TRBJ1-2
v_call: TRBV25-1
cdr3_nt: TGTGCCAGCAGTGAATCAACATACCCACAGGGTTACTATGGCTACACCTTC
cdr3_aa: CASSESTYPQGYYGYTF

d_call: TRBD2
clone_size: many
j_call: TRBJ2-1
v_call: TRBV5-5
cdr3_nt: TGTGCCAGCAGCCTCACGGGACTAGCGGGACTCGATGAGCAGTTCTTC
cdr3_aa: CASSLTGLAGLDEQFF

d_call: .
clone_size: many
j_call: TRBJ2-7
v_call: TRBV6-6
cdr3_nt: TGTGCCAGCACGGACCGGGGCGGGGAGCAGTACTTC
cdr3_aa: CASTDRGGEQYF

d_call: .
clone_size: many
j_call: TRBJ2-7
v_call: TRBV6-6
cdr3_nt: TGTGCCAGCAGCCCTTTAGCCTACGAGCAGTACTTC
cdr3_aa: CASSPLAYEQYF

d_call: .
clone_size: few
j_call: TRBJ2-5
v_call: TRBV20-1
cdr3_nt: TGCAGTGCTCCTAGTTACGGTCTGACCCAGTACTTC
cdr3_aa: CSAPSYGLTQYF

d_call: .
clone_size: .
j_call: TRBJ2-7
v_call: TRBV20-1
cdr3_nt: TGCAGTGCTAGTGACAGATCCTACGAGCAGTACTTC
cdr3_aa: CSASDRSYEQYF

d_call: TRBD1
clone_size: few
j_call: TRBJ1-1
v_call: TRBV6-2/TRBV6-3
cdr3_nt: TGTGCCAGCAGTTACCCGGGACAGGGATTCCTCGAAGCTTTCTTT
cdr3_aa: CASSYPGQGFLEAFF

d_call: TRBD1
clone_size: .
j_call: TRBJ2-5
v_call: TRBV15
cdr3_nt: TGTGCCACCAGCAGAGATAATGGCAGGGGGGAGACCCAGTACTTC
cdr3_aa: CATSRDNGRGETQYF

d_call: .
clone_size: many
j_call: TRBJ2-7
v_call: TRBV11-2
cdr3_nt: TGTGCCAGCAGCTTACAGGTCAACGAGCAGTACTTC
cdr3_aa: CASSLQVNEQYF

d_call: .
clone_size: many
j_call: TRBJ2-6
v_call: TRBV4-1
cdr3_nt: TGCGCCAGCAGCCACCTAGGGAAACAGGGAACTGGGGCCAACGTCCTGACTTTC
cdr3_aa: CASSHLGKQGTGANVLTF

d_call: .
clone_size: many
j_call: TRBJ2-1
v_call: TRBV12-3/TRBV12-4
cdr3_nt: TGTGCCAGCAGCCACTTTAGGGATGAGCAGTTCTTC
cdr3_aa: CASSHFRDEQFF

d_call: TRBD2
clone_size: medium-sized
j_call: TRBJ2-3
v_call: TRBV20-1
cdr3_nt: TGCAGCGCTCACCCCGGGGCGGGAGGATCAGATACGCAGTATTTT
cdr3_aa: CSAHPGAGGSDTQYF

d_call: .
clone_size: many
j_call: TRBJ2-7
v_call: TRBV7-6
cdr3_nt: TGTGCCAGCAACCTAGGAGGGGATTTAGACGAGCAGTACTTC
cdr3_aa: CASNLGGDLDEQYF